This T cell receptor beta chain was captured by sequencing in a study of blood T cell repertoires in COVID-19. Data came from immunoSEQ multiplex PCR; TCRdb stores just in-frame clones and leaves some out. The sample consists of about 170,000 clones, 70% to 80% of them appearing once. This clone was counted only a few times. The CDR3 loop spans 12 amino acids. The V gene's germline CDR1 is SGHRS and CDR2 YFSETQ. After removal of 6 bases from V and 1 base from J, the junction contained 1 base not matched to a gene. This chain uses TRBV5-1 with TRBJ2-7; 7 nucleotides match TRBD2. The sequenced material came from PBMCs or T cells enriched from blood (not recorded which). The receptor comes from a woman in her seventies in a cohort exposed to, infected with or recovered from COVID-19 (not recorded which). DNA of the CDR3: TGCGCCAGCAACGGGGGGTCCTACGAGCAGTACTTC. Its translation: CASNGGSYEQYF.